This entry lists 30 T cell receptor beta chains sequenced from one sample in a study of T cell repertoires in cytomegalovirus infection. In TCRdb, the reads were re-called with MiXCR into one record per CDR3 protein. The sample has 570,000 or so distinct CDR3 sequences; roughly 43% are singletons. No antigen has been identified for these receptors. The source material was cultured PBMCs, sampled from culture after CMV antigen stimulation. These receptors were collected from a human donor in good health (CMV status not recorded). Some clones in this sample may be carry-over from other donors' samples.

The chain couples TRBV5-1 to TRBJ1-4; 7 positions agree with TRBD1. This CDR3 has 16 amino acids. V was clipped by 0 bases and J by 3 bases; unmatched bases: 5. Germline V CDR1 and CDR2: SGHRS, YFSETQ. The CDR3: CASSLGLDRPNEKLFF. CDR3 bases: TGCGCCAGCAGCTTGGGATTGGACAGGCCTAATGAAAAACTGTTTTTT.

This clonotype was detected a few times. The CDR3 nucleotides read TGTGCCAGCAGCCAGGACCGGGGGGCTTCTGGAAACACCATATATTTT. Amino acid sequence: CASSQDRGASGNTIYF. The rearrangement joins TRBV7-2 to TRBJ1-3; possible D gene TRBD1, 6 bases. The CDR3 covers 16 residues. CDR1 is SGHTA and CDR2 is FQGNSA in the germline V gene. V lost 5 bases and J 1 base, leaving 15 bases between the germline ends. The whole variable domain, filled in from reference TRBV7-2 and TRBJ1-3, reads GAGVSQSPSNKVTEKGKDVELRCDPISGHTALYWYRQSLGQGLEFLIYFQGNSAPDKSGLPSDRFSAERTGGSVSTLTIQRTQQEDSAVYLCASSQDRGASGNTIYFGEGSWLTVV.

This chain connects TRBV5-1 to TRBJ2-1; tentatively, D is TRBD1 (5 bases). Germline CDR1 and CDR2: SGHRS and YFSETQ. The CDR3 runs to 14 residues. The V and J ends lost 3 bases and 0 bases respectively, with 7 bases between them. The CDR3: CASSYRGSYNEQFF. The CDR3 region has the DNA TGCGCCAGCAGCTATAGGGGCTCCTACAATGAGCAGTTCTTC.

The chain is built from TRBV20-1 and TRBJ2-5, with D possibly TRBD1 on 7 matching bases. CDR3 length: 14 residues. Germline V lookup: CDR1 DFQATT, CDR2 SNEGSKA (reference sequence). V gave up 0 bases and J gave up 2 bases, with 10 bases separating them. In DNA form, the CDR3 reads TGCAGTGCTAGAGATTCAGGGGGGCAAGAGACCCAGTACTTC. Amino acids: CSARDSGGQETQYF.

J is TRBJ2-1 and V is TRBV7-8; 7 bases fit TRBD1. Germline assignment: CDR1 SGHVS and CDR2 FQNEAQ. This CDR3 region has 15 residues. Unmatched junction bases numbered 13, after V lost 5 bases and J lost 9 bases. Here the CDR3 DNA reads TGTGCCAGCAGCATCAGACAGGGATACCGCCGTGAGCAGTTCTTC. Translated: CASSIRQGYRREQFF.

V is TRBV19 and J is TRBJ2-1; D uncertain. The germline gives CDR1 LNHDA, CDR2 SQIVND (reference sequence). Trimming stripped 5 bases from V and 5 bases from J, with 13 bases between. CDR3 length equals 14 residues. This chain's CDR3 is CASSGYSAHNEQFF. CDR3 coding DNA: TGTGCCAGTAGTGGGTACAGCGCCCACAATGAGCAGTTCTTC.

In its sample, this clonotype was seen a few times. V and J are TRBV12-3 or TRBV12-4 and TRBJ2-1; 12 positions agree with TRBD2. The CDR3 extends over 16 amino acids. Unmatched junction bases numbered 9, after V lost 6 bases and J lost 6 bases. The CDR3 DNA is TGTGCCAGCAGCCAGAGACTAGCGGGAGCGCCCAATGAGCAGTTCTTC. It specifies CASSQRLAGAPNEQFF.

This chain joins TRBV7-9 and TRBJ1-1, with TRBD1 as a possible D gene (5 bases). Germline V lookup: CDR1 SEHNR, CDR2 FQNEAQ (reference sequence). This CDR3 is built from 15 residues. With 0 bases removed from V and 5 bases from J, the gap between germline ends came to 13 bases. The CDR3 DNA reads as TGTGCCAGCAGCTTAGCCGGCAGGGATCAAACTGAAGCTTTCTTT. This sequence encodes CASSLAGRDQTEAFF.

V gene TRBV20-1 combines with J gene TRBJ2-7, with 9 nucleotides matching TRBD1. The trim removed 0 bases at V and 6 bases at J, leaving 6 bases unmatched. This CDR3 spans 14 amino acids. Germline CDR1 is DFQATT and CDR2 is SNEGSKA (reference sequence). CDR3 DNA sequence: TGCAGTGCTAGAGATCCGACAGGGGGGCTCGAGCAGTACTTC. As protein: CSARDPTGGLEQYF.

The V gene is TRBV14, the J gene TRBJ2-7; 10 bases match TRBD1. This CDR3 region has 15 residues. Germline V gives CDR1 SGHDN, CDR2 FVKESK. Trimming took 3 bases from V and 6 from J; bases not matched to a gene: 8. CDR3: CASSQGGTGAFEQYF. The CDR3 DNA sequence: TGTGCCAGCAGCCAGGGCGGGACAGGGGCCTTCGAGCAGTACTTC.

This clonotype turned up a few times. The chain uses TRBV7-9 and TRBJ2-7, with D perhaps matching TRBD1 (6 bases). There are 15 residues in the CDR3. Germline assignment: CDR1 SEHNR and CDR2 FQNEAQ (reference sequence). Deletions cut 5 bases from V and 2 bases from J, with 16 bases between. The CDR3 protein is CASSHRQVKTYEQYF. In nucleotides, the CDR3 is TGTGCCAGCAGCCATCGACAGGTGAAAACCTACGAGCAGTACTTC.

This clonotype has just one count. The V gene is TRBV11-2, the J gene TRBJ2-1, with D maybe TRBD1 (6 bases). V lost 5 bases, J lost 12 bases, and 20 bases lay in between. The CDR3 has 14 amino acids. Germline V lookup: CDR1 SGHAT, CDR2 FQNNGV. The CDR3 spells CASSPTDRIWGQFF. CDR3 DNA sequence: TGTGCCAGCAGCCCGACTGACAGGATTTGGGGGCAGTTCTTC.

V usage is TRBV7-9 and J usage is TRBJ2-1; maybe TRBD1 (5 bases). The germline V and J ends were trimmed by 5 bases and 10 bases, with 12 bases remaining between them. Germline-derived CDR1 and CDR2 are SEHNR and FQNEAQ (reference sequence). This CDR3 contains 12 residues. The CDR3 DNA follows: TGTGCCAGCAGCAATTACCAGGGAGAGCAGTTCTTC. Translated, it gives CASSNYQGEQFF.

The chain couples TRBV2 to TRBJ1-4; tentative D call: TRBD1 (5 bases). Deletions cut 6 bases from V and 7 bases from J, with 18 bases between. The length of the CDR3 is 15 residues. Germline V gene sequence: CDR1 SNHLY, CDR2 FYNNEI. In DNA form, the CDR3 reads TGTGCCAGCAGCCAAACAGGAGCCCCCTTTGAAAAACTGTTTTTT. It codes for CASSQTGAPFEKLFF.

This clonotype appeared many times. The gene calls are TRBV7-2 and TRBJ2-5, with 13 bases matching TRBD2. The germline V gene encodes CDR1 SGHTA and CDR2 FQGNSA. The CDR3 totals 17 residues. V trimming: 5 bases; J trimming: 7 bases; junction bases outside the gene matches: 13. The CDR3 coding sequence is TGTGCCAGCAGCCCGTGGACTAGCGGGGGCGCTGCGAGGACCCAGTACTTC. Translated: CASSPWTSGGAARTQYF.

V and J are TRBV7-2 and TRBJ2-1; D is ambiguous. The V gene's germline CDR1 is SGHTA and CDR2 FQGNSA. Deletions cut 4 bases from V and 2 bases from J, with 6 bases between. CDR3 length: 13 residues. The DNA of the CDR3 is TGTGCCAGCAGCTCCCGGGCCTACAATGAGCAGTTCTTC. As protein: CASSSRAYNEQFF.

This chain links TRBV6-1 with TRBJ2-5; D call uncertain. The V end lost 2 bases, the J end lost 2 bases, and 3 bases lay between the germline ends. Germline lookup yields CDR1 MNHNS and CDR2 SASEGT. The CDR3 has 12 amino acids. In DNA form, the CDR3 reads TGTGCCAGCAGTGAACAGCAAGAGACCCAGTACTTC. Protein product: CASSEQQETQYF.

This clonotype was recorded a few times. The CDR3 region has the DNA TGTGCCAGCAGGGGAGTACAAGAGACCCAGTACTTC. Translating gives CASRGVQETQYF. The V call is TRBV12-3 or TRBV12-4, the J call TRBJ2-5; possible D gene TRBD2, 5 bases. V lost 6 bases, J lost 2 bases, and 7 bases lay in between. This CDR3 is built from 12 residues.

The gene calls are TRBV2 and TRBJ1-2, with TRBD1 identical over 8 bases. This CDR3 comprises 15 residues. Per the germline V gene, CDR1 is SNHLY and CDR2 is FYNNEI. Losses at the gene ends were 6 bases for V and 2 bases for J; bases not matched to a gene: 8. CDR3 bases: TGTGCCAGCAGCCTTTTAGGACAGGGCAACTATGGCTACACCTTC. Translated: CASSLLGQGNYGYTF.

This chain uses TRBV7-2 with TRBJ2-5, with D possibly TRBD2 on 6 matching bases. The CDR3 is 14 residues long. Germline V gives CDR1 SGHTA, CDR2 FQGNSA. V was clipped by 5 bases and J by 5 bases, with 15 bases between them. The CDR3 DNA follows: TGTGCCAGCAGCACCCTCGGGGGTCGGGAGACCCAGTACTTC. Residues: CASSTLGGRETQYF.

This chain connects TRBV27 to TRBJ1-6; 7 bases are shared with TRBD1. V dropped 5 bases and J dropped 9; count of bases not matched to a gene: 4. This CDR3 region has 13 residues. In germline, CDR1 is MNHEY, CDR2 SMNVEV (reference sequence). For the CDR3, the DNA is TGTGCCAGCAGTCACGACAGGGTTTCACCCCTCCACTTT. Translation gives CASSHDRVSPLHF.

The chain uses TRBV18 and TRBJ2-7; D tentatively reads TRBD1 or TRBD2 (5 bases each). V was pared by 2 bases and J by 2 bases, with 13 bases between. The CDR3 is 15 amino acids. Germline CDR1 is KGHSH and CDR2 is LQKENI. As DNA, the CDR3 is TGTGCCAGCTCACCATCCTTGGGGGTAACCTACGAGCAGTACTTC. Its translation is CASSPSLGVTYEQYF.

This chain connects TRBV18 to TRBJ2-3, with TRBD1 identical over 11 bases. The CDR3 spans 16 residues. Germline V gene sequence: CDR1 KGHSH, CDR2 LQKENI. J lost 3 bases, V lost 3 bases, and 5 bases had no gene match. CDR3 in amino acids: CASSPPDRGPTDTQYF. The CDR3 DNA is TGTGCCAGCTCACCCCCGGACAGGGGGCCAACAGATACGCAGTATTTT.

Only a few counts were recorded for this clonotype. The chain links TRBV28 to TRBJ1-2; unclear D gene. The germline V gene has CDR1 MDHEN and CDR2 SYDVKM. The CDR3 spans 12 residues. Trimming pared 8 bases from V and 8 bases from J, leaving 15 bases between. In DNA, the CDR3 is TGTGCCAGCCAATCGAACCTCAGCGGCTACACCTTC. It yields the protein CASQSNLSGYTF.

The rearrangement joins TRBV7-2 to TRBJ2-7; no reliable D call. Germline V gene lookup returns CDR1 SGHTA and CDR2 FQGNSA. The CDR3 is 14 residues long. Trimming stripped 1 base from V and 7 bases from J, with 14 bases between. The CDR3 sequence is CASSLEVTRWEQYF. The CDR3 DNA sequence: TGTGCCAGCAGCTTAGAAGTGACCCGCTGGGAGCAGTACTTC.

The CDR3 region is CASSVGRTSGNIQYF. CDR3 nucleotide sequence: TGTGCCAGCAGCGTGGGCCGGACTAGCGGTAACATTCAGTACTTC. This chain links TRBV5-5 with TRBJ2-4; 10 bases match TRBD2. V lost 4 bases, J lost 7 bases, and 8 bases stayed unmatched. Germline CDR1 SGHKS, CDR2 YYEKEE (reference sequence). The CDR3 has 15 residues.

In its sample, this clonotype was seen a few times. V usage is TRBV7-2 and J usage is TRBJ1-1, with 10 bases lining up with TRBD1. The CDR3 totals 12 residues. V trimming: 11 bases; J trimming: 6 bases; junction bases outside the gene matches: 6. Germline V gene sequence: CDR1 SGHTA, CDR2 FQGNSA. In nucleotides, the CDR3 is TGTGCCTCCCGGACAGGGGGTGCTGAAGCTTTCTTT. This encodes CASRTGGAEAFF.

This chain links TRBV7-6 with TRBJ2-1; 8 bases line up with TRBD1. This CDR3 is built from 14 residues. The V gene end was trimmed by 1 base and the J gene end by 10 bases; junction bases not matched to a gene: 6. Germline CDR1 is SGHVS and CDR2 is FNYEAQ. CDR3 coding DNA: TGTGCCAGCAGCTTAGGGCCAGGGGGCCACGAGCAGTTCTTC. Translation: CASSLGPGGHEQFF.

This clonotype was counted a few times. The chain uses TRBV7-7 and TRBJ1-2, with unresolved D. This CDR3 has 13 residues. Germline values: CDR1 SSHAT, CDR2 FNYEAQ (reference sequence). Trimming took off 2 bases at V and 2 bases at J, with 6 bases between the two ends. The CDR3 sequence: CASSLSDNYGYTF. CDR3 nucleotides: TGTGCCAGCAGCTTATCAGACAACTATGGCTACACCTTC.

This clonotype was counted many times. The junction departs from germline at one end; a sequencing error may be responsible. The chain employs TRBV27 and TRBJ1-5; D is unresolved. This CDR3 is built from 14 residues. Per germline, CDR1 MNHEY and CDR2 SMNVEV (reference sequence). DNA of the CDR3: TGTGCCAGCAGCTTATCTGGAGGTAATCAGCCCCAGCATTTT. It encodes CASSLSGGNQPQHF.